The 20 T cell receptor beta chains below were found in one sample sequenced in a study of neurological immune-mediated disorders. Noted time point: longitudinal time-point 3. TCRdb independently ran MiXCR on the 5' RACE reads; one entry per CDR3 protein. This table holds about 45,000 distinct CDR3 sequences, roughly 14% found once. Sequenced material: PBMCs. These receptors all come from a man aged 30 to 39 in good health.

At least ten counts were recorded for this clonotype. This chain joins TRBV27 and TRBJ2-7, with TRBD1 identical over 11 bases. The CDR3 contains 14 residues. Trimming cost V 3 bases and J 3 bases; bases outside gene matches: 1. Germline loops: CDR1 MNHEY, CDR2 SMNVEV (reference sequence). CDR3 loop: CASSFGTGGYEQYF. As DNA, the CDR3 is TGTGCCAGCAGTTTTGGGACAGGGGGCTACGAGCAGTACTTC.

This clonotype was detected many times. The chain uses TRBV12-3 or TRBV12-4 and TRBJ2-1, with D maybe TRBD2 (6 bases). The CDR3 contains 13 residues. The V end lost 6 bases, the J end lost 4 bases, and 10 bases lay between the germline ends. The CDR3: CASRSGHYNEQFF. The CDR3 region has the DNA TGTGCCAGCAGGAGCGGGCATTACAATGAGCAGTTCTTC.

The J gene is TRBJ1-5, the V gene TRBV19; 7 positions match TRBD1. V shed 7 bases and J 6 bases; nucleotides not matched to a gene: 3. The CDR3 is 12 residues long. Germline values: CDR1 LNHDA, CDR2 SQIVND (reference sequence). CDR3 DNA: TGTGCCAGTAATCCAGGGGGTCAGCCCCAGCATTTT. Protein sequence: CASNPGGQPQHF.

In this sample, this clonotype turned up many times. The chain employs TRBV20-1 and TRBJ1-5; TRBD1 agrees at 7 bases. The length of the CDR3 is 14 residues. The V segment lost 6 bases and the J segment 4 bases; nucleotides outside the gene matches: 9. Germline V CDR1 and CDR2: DFQATT, SNEGSKA (reference sequence). CDR3 sequence: CSANSGTANQPQHF. The DNA for the CDR3 is TGCAGTGCGAACTCCGGGACAGCAAATCAGCCCCAGCATTTT.

Many counts were recorded for this clonotype. The V gene is TRBV20-1, the J gene TRBJ2-2; a possible D gene is TRBD2 (5 bases). Trimming removed 3 bases at V and 4 bases at J, with 9 bases between. This CDR3 is built from 13 residues. Germline CDR1 and CDR2: DFQATT and SNEGSKA (reference sequence). CDR3 sequence reads: CSASLEGTGELFF. CDR3 nucleotides: TGCAGTGCTAGTCTCGAGGGCACCGGGGAGCTGTTTTTT.

The CDR3 loop is CSVGGRGGQGGAPETQYF. In DNA form, the CDR3 reads TGCAGCGTTGGGGGACGGGGAGGACAGGGAGGGGCTCCAGAGACCCAGTACTTC. V is TRBV29-1 and J is TRBJ2-5; perhaps TRBD1 as D (8 bases). V was pared by 4 bases and J by 4 bases, with 28 bases between. The CDR3 extends over 18 amino acids. Germline CDR1 reads SQVTM; CDR2 reads ANQGSEA.

This clonotype came up many times. The V call is TRBV9, the J call TRBJ1-1; D gene uncertain. Trimming removed 2 bases from V and 4 bases from J, with 9 bases in between. The CDR3 is made up of 13 amino acids. Germline V lookup: CDR1 SGDLS, CDR2 YYNGEE. CDR3 DNA sequence: TGTGCCAGCAGCGTTAACTCAGGCACTGAAGCTTTCTTT. Protein: CASSVNSGTEAFF.

This clonotype was observed many times. The chain carries TRBV28 and TRBJ2-3, with D possibly TRBD2 on 7 matching bases. The CDR3 loop spans 18 amino acids. Germline CDR1 is MDHEN and CDR2 is SYDVKM. V was shortened by 4 bases and J by 2 bases, with 22 bases between the two germline ends. CDR3 loop: CASSSIGGLAETTDTQYF. CDR3 nucleotides: TGTGCCAGCAGTTCTATTGGGGGGCTAGCGGAAACCACAGATACGCAGTATTTT.

This clonotype was picked up many times. This chain joins TRBV20-1 and TRBJ2-3; the match to TRBD1 covers 7 bases. The CDR3 totals 14 residues. Germline lookup yields CDR1 DFQATT and CDR2 SNEGSKA (reference sequence). V gave up 5 bases and J gave up 0 bases; unmatched junction bases: 5. The CDR3 loop is CSALTGSSTDTQYF. The CDR3 bases are TGCAGTGCTCTGACAGGGTCGAGCACAGATACGCAGTATTTT.

Many counts were recorded for this clonotype. J is TRBJ2-5 and V is TRBV20-1; D might be TRBD1 (7 bases). Germline V gene sequence: CDR1 DFQATT, CDR2 SNEGSKA (reference sequence). V lost 5 bases and J 9 bases, leaving 19 bases between the germline ends. The CDR3 extends over 13 amino acids. The CDR3 DNA follows: TGCAGTGCTCCCCGAACAGGGGAGGTAGCCCAGTACTTC. Protein product: CSAPRTGEVAQYF.

In its sample, this clonotype was seen many times. The chain employs TRBV10-3 and TRBJ1-1; no clear D. The V gene's germline CDR1 is ENHRY and CDR2 SYGVKD. Trimming stripped 0 bases from V and 6 bases from J, with 14 bases between. The CDR3 is made up of 15 amino acids. The CDR3 sequence: CAISESVGSMSEAFF. The CDR3 DNA reads TGTGCCATCAGTGAGTCCGTAGGGTCGATGTCTGAAGCTTTCTTT.

This clonotype was seen only a few times. This chain uses TRBV6-5 with TRBJ2-3, with 10 positions matching TRBD1. V gave up 5 bases and J gave up 4 bases; unmatched junction bases: 9. The CDR3 loop spans 16 amino acids. CDR1 and CDR2 from the germline V gene are MNHEY and SVGAGI. CDR3 nucleotide sequence: TGTGCCAGCAGTCCTCCCGGGACAGGGGAGCCAGATACGCAGTATTTT. It codes for CASSPPGTGEPDTQYF.

The sample holds many counts of this clonotype. This chain links TRBV5-1 with TRBJ2-7; 7 positions match TRBD2. Per the germline V gene, CDR1 is SGHRS and CDR2 is YFSETQ. This CDR3 is 14 amino acids long. V gave up 6 bases and J gave up 4 bases; unmatched junction bases: 10. The CDR3 DNA reads TGCGCCAGCAATCTCGGGGAGGGACGATACGAGCAGTACTTC. It translates to CASNLGEGRYEQYF.

In its sample, this clonotype was seen many times. This chain joins TRBV20-1 and TRBJ2-1; D not certain. The ends were cut back, 5 bases at V and 4 bases at J, with 6 bases in the middle. The CDR3 runs 11 residues. Per the germline V gene, CDR1 is DFQATT and CDR2 is SNEGSKA (reference sequence). CDR3 residues: CSAERYNEQFF. The DNA for the CDR3 is TGCAGTGCTGAGAGATACAATGAGCAGTTCTTC.

This clonotype was seen many times. The V gene is TRBV28, the J gene TRBJ2-1, with D hard to call. The germline V gene has CDR1 MDHEN and CDR2 SYDVKM. V gave up 2 bases and J gave up 7 bases, with 9 bases separating them. CDR3 length equals 13 residues. The CDR3, as DNA: TGTGCCAGCAGTTTAAGGACGACTAATGAGCAGTTCTTC. It is translated as CASSLRTTNEQFF.

This clonotype was detected ten times or more. This rearrangement joins TRBV20-1 to TRBJ2-7; no clear D gene. Trimming pared 4 bases from V and 3 bases from J, leaving 4 bases between. Looked up from germline, CDR1 is DFQATT and CDR2 is SNEGSKA (reference sequence). The CDR3 sequence is 10 residues long. The CDR3 DNA reads TGCAGTGCTACTAACTACGAGCAGTACTTC. Protein: CSATNYEQYF.

This clonotype was found many times. The rearrangement joins TRBV5-1 to TRBJ1-4; D gene ambiguous. Trimming cost V 0 bases and J 0 bases, with 9 bases left between them. Germline-derived CDR1 and CDR2 are SGHRS and YFSETQ. This CDR3 contains 16 residues. As DNA, the CDR3 is TGCGCCAGCAGCTTGGAGGTGGTTGCAACTAATGAAAAACTGTTTTTT. Protein: CASSLEVVATNEKLFF.

There are many counts of this clonotype. The chain joins TRBV2 to TRBJ2-7; the D call may be TRBD1 or TRBD2 (5 bases each). This CDR3 region has 11 residues. Germline V CDR1 and CDR2: SNHLY, FYNNEI. V shed 5 bases and J shed 6 bases, with 8 bases lying between them. The CDR3 is CASSKGPEQYF. The CDR3 DNA sequence: TGTGCCAGCAGTAAGGGACCCGAGCAGTACTTC.

This clonotype was picked up many times. The chain uses TRBV5-1 and TRBJ2-7; a possible D gene is TRBD2 (7 bases). CDR3 length: 13 amino acids. V shed 6 bases and J shed 6 bases, with 16 bases lying between them. Per the germline V gene, CDR1 is SGHRS and CDR2 is YFSETQ. The CDR3 is CASKYGGPGEQYF. The DNA of the CDR3 is TGCGCCAGCAAATACGGGGGGCCGGGCGAGCAGTACTTC.

This clonotype was seen more than once but under ten times. The chain uses TRBV11-3 and TRBJ2-1, with D perhaps matching TRBD2 (5 bases). From germline, CDR1 is SGHNT and CDR2 YENEEA. Trimming took off 0 bases at V and 4 bases at J, with 16 bases between the two ends. The CDR3 runs to 17 residues. The CDR3 coding sequence is TGTGCCAGCAGCTTAGATCCTAATAGCCCGGGGTACAATGAGCAGTTCTTC. It translates to CASSLDPNSPGYNEQFF.